What follows are 13 T cell receptor beta chains derived from one specimen sequenced in a study of shared clonotypes between healthy human individuals. This table comes from immunoSEQ multiplex PCR, and its TCRdb copy is limited to in-frame clones, with some not included. Of some 2.1 million clones in the sample, 90% to 95% were seen once. The specimen was naive CD4+ T cells sorted from blood. The subset here: CD45RA+ positively selected. Receptors originate from a man aged 18 to 35 in good health.

The genes are TRBV7-2 and TRBJ2-2; 11 bases align to TRBD2. This CDR3 comprises 18 residues. Losses at the gene ends were 1 base for V and 1 base for J; bases not matched to a gene: 5. CDR1 and CDR2 from the germline V gene are SGHTA and FQGNSA. The CDR3, as DNA: TGTGCCAGCAGCTTAGAACTAGCGGGAGCGTTGAACACCGGGGAGCTGTTTTTT. Translation: CASSLELAGALNTGELFF.

This clone has ten or more counts. The genes are TRBV5-1 and TRBJ2-7, with a possible D match to TRBD2 (6 bases). This CDR3 is built from 13 residues. Per germline, CDR1 SGHRS and CDR2 YFSETQ. Trimming removed 3 bases at V and 5 bases at J, with 12 bases between. CDR3 nucleotide sequence: TGCGCCAGCAGCTCCAGACCGGGGGACGAGCAGTACTTC. The encoded protein is CASSSRPGDEQYF.

As to this clone: Other DNA sequences of this sample code for an identical CDR3. This chain uses TRBV30 with TRBJ2-5; weak D call: TRBD2 (6 bases). The CDR3 spans 13 residues. Germline V gene data show CDR1 as GTSNPN and CDR2 as SVGIG (reference sequence). Trimming pared 0 bases from V and 4 bases from J, leaving 9 bases between. CDR3 region: CAWSVRLGETQYF. The CDR3 bases are TGTGCCTGGAGTGTGAGACTAGGAGAGACCCAGTACTTC.

Points on this clone: The sample carries other DNA sequences with the same CDR3. The chain is built from TRBV5-1 and TRBJ2-5; 7 bases fit TRBD1. CDR3 length equals 13 residues. The germline CDR1 and CDR2 sequences are SGHRS and YFSETQ. V lost 4 bases, J lost 2 bases, and 2 bases stayed unmatched. The CDR3 reads CASSTGQQETQYF. CDR3 DNA: TGCGCCAGCAGCACGGGACAGCAAGAGACCCAGTACTTC.

V is TRBV27 and J is TRBJ2-3; 7 bases are shared with TRBD1. CDR1 is MNHEY, CDR2 SMNVEV, per germline (reference sequence). The CDR3 length is 13 residues. The junction had 7 bases not matched to a gene; V was cut back by 8 bases and J by 5 bases. The CDR3 DNA is TGTGCCAGCCGACAGGGAAAGGGAGATACGCAGTATTTT. Amino acids: CASRQGKGDTQYF.

This chain connects TRBV7-2 to TRBJ2-7, with 10 positions matching TRBD2. From germline, CDR1 is SGHTA and CDR2 FQGNSA. CDR3 length: 15 residues. J lost 9 bases, V lost 3 bases, and 11 bases had no gene match. The CDR3 loop reads CASSFANLAGDGQYF. CDR3 sequence (DNA): TGTGCCAGCAGCTTTGCCAACCTAGCGGGAGATGGGCAGTACTTC.

V is TRBV6-5 and J is TRBJ2-2; 12 positions match TRBD2. Germline V lookup: CDR1 MNHEY, CDR2 SVGAGI. V shed 7 bases and J 8 bases; nucleotides not matched to a gene: 8. The CDR3 sequence is 15 residues long. The CDR3 DNA reads TGTGCCAGCATGAGACTAGCGGGAGTGACGGGGGAGCTGTTTTTT. Its translation: CASMRLAGVTGELFF.

The chain uses TRBV12-2 and TRBJ2-7; the D call in the table, TRBD2, was not verified against the DNA. TRBV12-2 is assigned pseudogene status. The CDR3 is 19 residues long. CDR3 DNA: TGTGCAAGTCGCCCGAAGTGTCAAGGAACGCGGGAGGTCTCCTACGAGCAGTACTTC. Protein: CASRPKCQGTREVSYEQYF.

The chain links TRBV6-1 to TRBJ2-2, with 8 bases matching TRBD1. The CDR3 loop spans 14 amino acids. Germline V gene sequence: CDR1 MNHNS, CDR2 SASEGT. Trimming cost V 5 bases and J 9 bases; bases outside gene matches: 8. The CDR3 sequence is CASSWTGIWRELFF. In nucleotides, the CDR3 is TGTGCCAGCAGTTGGACAGGGATTTGGCGGGAGCTGTTTTTT.

The rearrangement joins TRBV11-1 to TRBJ2-1; D perhaps matches TRBD2 (5 bases). The CDR3 has 14 residues. CDR1 is SGHAT, CDR2 FQDESV, per germline (reference sequence). Trimming shortened V by 7 bases and J by 7 bases, and 17 bases separated the two germline ends. The CDR3: CASTIIGIQNEQFF. The CDR3 nucleotides read TGTGCCAGCACTATTATCGGGATCCAAAATGAGCAGTTCTTC.

This chain links TRBV4-1 with TRBJ1-2; 9 bases align to TRBD1. CDR1 MGHRA and CDR2 YSYEKL come from the germline V gene. This CDR3 is built from 17 residues. Trimming removed 4 bases from V and 0 bases from J; junction bases left unmatched: 9. CDR3 nucleotides: TGCGCCAGCAGCCGCGAGTACCGACAGGGGGCTAACTATGGCTACACCTTC. Translated, it gives CASSREYRQGANYGYTF.

The chain recombines TRBV5-1 with TRBJ2-7, with no clear D. This CDR3 spans 13 amino acids. V was shortened by 0 bases and J by 6 bases, with 10 bases between the two germline ends. CDR1 is SGHRS and CDR2 is YFSETQ in the germline V gene. The CDR3 reads CASSLEALSEQYF. As DNA, the CDR3 is TGCGCCAGCAGCTTGGAGGCCCTTTCCGAGCAGTACTTC.

As regards this clone: A much larger clone is a single base away; this may be a read error. Other nucleotide sequences in the sample specify the same CDR3. The chain couples TRBV5-1 to TRBJ1-1; D is ambiguous. CDR3 length: 13 residues. CDR1 is SGHRS, CDR2 YFSETQ, per germline. The CDR3 loop reads CASSLELNTEAFF. The DNA for the CDR3 is TGCGCCAGTAGCTTGGAATTGAACACTGAAGCTTTCTTT. Supplemented by reference TRBV5-1 and TRBJ1-1, the full variable domain reads KAGVTQTPRYLIKTRGQQVTLSCSPISGHRSVSWYQQTPGQGLQFLFEYFSETQRNKGNFPGRFSGRQFSNSRSEMNVSTLELGDSALYLCASSLELNTEAFFGQGTRLTVV.